This T cell receptor beta chain stems from a study of Ad26.COV2.S vaccination and SARS-CoV-2 variants. The sample's treatment: roughly 19 received Ad26.COV2.S at low or high dose, single or two shots; roughly five received placebo; per-sample allocation not given. Sample collection was performed on day 63 after the first vaccine or placebo injection. Sequencing used immunoSEQ multiplex PCR; TCRdb keeps in-frame clones, though not all of them. The repertoire holds some 520,000 clones, with approximately 90% as singletons. Regarding this clone: The same CDR3 arises from other DNA sequences in this sample as well.

Per germline, CDR1 DFQATT and CDR2 SNEGSKA (reference sequence). The CDR3 contains 11 residues. V was shortened by 4 bases and J by 5 bases, with 9 bases between the two germline ends. The chain uses TRBV20-1 and TRBJ2-7; D uncertain. This sample comprised peripheral blood, obtained in a trial of Ad26.COV2.S vaccine versus placebo. The clonotype was recovered from a person between 18 and 65 years old who received the Ad26.COV2.S COVID-19 vaccine or a placebo. The CDR3 loop is CSATPLDEQYF. The CDR3 DNA is TGCAGTGCTACTCCTCTAGACGAGCAGTACTTC.